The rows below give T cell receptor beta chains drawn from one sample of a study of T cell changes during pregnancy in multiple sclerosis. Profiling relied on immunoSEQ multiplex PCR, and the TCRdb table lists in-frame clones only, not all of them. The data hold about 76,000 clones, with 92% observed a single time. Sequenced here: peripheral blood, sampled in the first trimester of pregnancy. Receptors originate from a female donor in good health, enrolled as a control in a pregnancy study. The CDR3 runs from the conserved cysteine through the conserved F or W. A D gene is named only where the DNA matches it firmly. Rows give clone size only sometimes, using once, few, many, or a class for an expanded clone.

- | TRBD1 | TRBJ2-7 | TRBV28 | CASSEPGQTYEQYF | TGTGCCAGCAGCGAACCGGGACAGACCTACGAGCAGTACTTC
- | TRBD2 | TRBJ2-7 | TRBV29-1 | CSVGVSGSLHEQYF | TGCAGCGTTGGGGTCAGCGGGAGCCTCCACGAGCAGTACTTC
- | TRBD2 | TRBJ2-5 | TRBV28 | CASSSTSGRAVETQYF | TGTGCCAGCAGTTCGACTAGCGGGAGGGCCGTAGAGACCCAGTACTTC
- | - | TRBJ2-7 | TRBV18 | CASSPAFAGEQYF | TGTGCCAGCTCACCGGCCTTCGCAGGCGAGCAGTACTTC
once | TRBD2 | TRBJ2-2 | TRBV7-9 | CASSLGSSGRINTGELFF | TGTGCCAGCAGCTTAGGATCCAGCGGGAGGATAAACACCGGGGAGCTGTTTTTT
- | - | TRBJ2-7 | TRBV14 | CASSQDLARGYEQYF | TGTGCCAGCAGCCAAGATCTCGCCAGGGGCTACGAGCAGTACTTC
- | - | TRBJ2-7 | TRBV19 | CASSISVLAAYEQYF | TGTGCCAGTAGTATTTCGGTACTAGCCGCCTACGAGCAGTACTTC
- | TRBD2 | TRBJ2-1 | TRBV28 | CASSFDPRASGSDEQFF | TGTGCCAGCAGTTTTGACCCGCGGGCTAGCGGGAGCGATGAGCAGTTCTTC
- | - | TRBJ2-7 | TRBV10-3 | CAISEPDYHYEQYF | TGTGCCATCAGTGAGCCGGACTATCATTACGAGCAGTACTTC
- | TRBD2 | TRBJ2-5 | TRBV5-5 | CASRGLGAETQYF | TGTGCCAGCAGAGGACTAGGGGCAGAGACCCAGTACTTC
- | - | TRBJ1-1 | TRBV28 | CASSLSLNTEAFF | TGTGCCAGCAGTTTGAGTCTAAACACTGAAGCTTTCTTT
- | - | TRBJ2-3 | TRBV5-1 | CASSGGVTSTDTQYF | TGCGCCAGCAGCGGCGGGGTCACTAGCACAGATACGCAGTATTTT
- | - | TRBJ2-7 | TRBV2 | CASSVTRTNYEQYF | TGTGCCAGCAGCGTGACTCGGACTAACTACGAGCAGTACTTC
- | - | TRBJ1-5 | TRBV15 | CATSELAVFGDQPQHF | TGTGCCACCAGCGAACTTGCGGTTTTTGGAGATCAGCCCCAGCATTTT
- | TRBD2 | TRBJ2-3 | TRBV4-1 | CASSQEAGGPGDTQYF | TGCGCCAGCAGCCAAGAAGCGGGAGGGCCCGGAGATACGCAGTATTTT
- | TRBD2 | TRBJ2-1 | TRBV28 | CASSISGRSYNEQFF | TGTGCCAGCAGTATTAGCGGGAGGTCCTACAATGAGCAGTTCTTC
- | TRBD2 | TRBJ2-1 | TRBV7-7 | CASSLGPSGGLYNEQFF | TGTGCCAGCAGCTTAGGGCCTAGCGGGGGACTCTACAATGAGCAGTTCTTC
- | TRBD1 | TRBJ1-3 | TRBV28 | CASSGVSGTGQGNTIYF | TGTGCCAGCAGTGGGGTATCCGGGACAGGGCAAGGAAACACCATATATTTT
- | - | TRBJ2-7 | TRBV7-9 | CASSLAQGPYEQYF | TGTGCCAGCAGCTTAGCGCAGGGGCCCTACGAGCAGTACTTC
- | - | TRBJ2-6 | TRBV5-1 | CASSSEVPSGANVLTF | TGCGCCAGCAGCTCAGAGGTTCCGTCTGGGGCCAACGTCCTGACTTTC
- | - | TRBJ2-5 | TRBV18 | CASSPPGRGETQYF | TGTGCCAGCTCACCACCGGGCAGGGGAGAGACCCAGTACTTC
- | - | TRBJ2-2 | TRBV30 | CAWSDRDPGELFF | TGTGCCTGGAGTGACAGGGACCCCGGGGAGCTGTTTTTT
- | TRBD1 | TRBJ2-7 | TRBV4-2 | CASSQEGQGEPYEQYF | TGTGCCAGCAGCCAAGAGGGACAGGGGGAACCCTACGAGCAGTACTTC
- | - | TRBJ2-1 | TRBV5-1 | CASSLEGGAFNEQFF | TGCGCCAGCAGCTTGGAGGGGGGGGCCTTCAATGAGCAGTTCTTC
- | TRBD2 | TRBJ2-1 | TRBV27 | CASSLSPRTSGRGNEQFF | TGTGCCAGCAGTTTATCTCCGCGGACTAGCGGGAGGGGCAATGAGCAGTTCTTC
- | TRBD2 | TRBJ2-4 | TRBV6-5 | CASSSGLGQNIQYF | TGTGCCAGCAGTTCTGGACTAGGGCAAAACATTCAGTACTTC
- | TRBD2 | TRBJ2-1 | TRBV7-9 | CASSLTRQRGSYNEQFF | TGTGCCAGCAGCCTTACTCGACAGCGGGGGTCCTACAATGAGCAGTTCTTC
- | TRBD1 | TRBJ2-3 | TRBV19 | CASSTGQGADTQYF | TGTGCCAGTAGTACCGGACAGGGGGCGGATACGCAGTATTTT
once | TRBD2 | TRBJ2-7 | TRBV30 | CAWSPTSGTEQYF | TGTGCCTGGAGTCCCACTAGCGGGACCGAGCAGTACTTC
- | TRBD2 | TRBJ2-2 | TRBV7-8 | CASSKGLAGVLGELFF | TGTGCCAGCAGCAAGGGACTAGCGGGAGTGCTCGGGGAGCTGTTTTTT
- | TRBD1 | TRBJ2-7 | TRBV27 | CASSSPGTGTYEQYF | TGTGCCAGCAGTTCCCCCGGGACAGGAACCTACGAGCAGTACTTC
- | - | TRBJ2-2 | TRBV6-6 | CASSLRSGSGTGELFF | TGTGCCAGCAGTTTACGGAGCGGGTCGGGCACCGGGGAGCTGTTTTTT